This T cell receptor beta chain was sequenced during a study of tumour-infiltrating T cells in Burkitt lymphoma (TCRdb year 2020). Describing the broader study: When TCR repertoire data were correlated with clinical outcome, productive clonality turned out to predict both overall and progression-free survival, independent of established prognosticators, age at diagnosis among them.

Library construction relied on the immunoSEQ multiplex PCR assay. The table was pulled from immuneACCESS by TCRdb, which kept in-frame rearrangements only. Such tables lose some clones; where checked, under half of the loss comes from unresolved V genes, and the rest has no known cause. Across this sample there are around 2,400 clones, with about 84% seen only once. The ten largest clones take up approximately 7% of the sample. CDR1 and CDR2, looked up from the germline V gene, are LGHNA and YSLEER. V is pruned by 1 base and J by 3 bases, leaving 6 bases of the junction without a gene match. Counted from cysteine to phenylalanine, this CDR3 has 15 amino acids. Only the CDR3 portion is preserved as DNA: 45 bases, with reading frame beginning at the first base. Concerning this clone itself: Which antigen it targets is not known. Base qualities are not at hand, and no much larger clone is one base apart.

The sample comprised tumor tissue. The chain uses TRBV4-3 and TRBJ2-7, with 7 bases aligning to TRBD2. The sequence was obtained from a human donor with diffuse large B-cell lymphoma. The CDR3 amino acid sequence is: CASSQGEGWYYEQYF. The DNA sequence is TGCGCCAGCAGCCAAGGGGAGGGGTGGTACTACGAGCAGTACTTC.